The sequence of this TCR beta chain was determined in a study of Ad26.COV2.S vaccination and SARS-CoV-2 variants (dated by TCRdb to the early 2020s). The study in broad terms: Vaccine-arm donors came from COV1001, a multicentre, randomized, double-blind, placebo-controlled phase I-IIa trial of Ad26.COV2.S in healthy adults. Ad26.COV2.S was administered intramuscularly at a dose of 5x10^10 or 1x10^11 viral particles, either as one shot or as two shots given 56 days apart. A total of 32 samples were included in the TCR-sequenced set, comprising around 19 Ad26.COV2.S vaccine recipients, 5 placebo recipients and 8 SARS-CoV-2 convalescent individuals. Blinding of investigators to trial group allocation was maintained during experiments and outcome assessment. The specificity and breadth of SARS-CoV-2-reactive T cell receptors after Ad26.COV2.S vaccination were assessed by TCRbeta repertoire sequencing. Trial participants were randomized into five groups of five, in which low-dose or high-dose Ad26.COV2.S was given once or twice, or placebo was given on both occasions.

The sample's treatment or condition label, in plain terms: 15 to 20 received Ad26.COV2.S at low or high dose, single or two shots; about five received placebo; per-sample allocation not given. For vaccine and placebo recipients, repertoires were sequenced using samples collected on day 63 after the first injection. Cohort 1b enrolled 25 to 30 adults aged 18-55 years at a single site in Boston, USA, between 29 July and 7 August 2020. Ad26.COV2.S consisted of a replication-incompetent adenovirus type 26 vector by which a prefusion-stabilized SARS-CoV-2 spike protein from the original Wuhan strain was expressed. Via the germline V gene (reference sequence), CDR1 is LNHDA and CDR2 SQIVND. Reading from cysteine to phenylalanine, the CDR3 counts 14 amino acids. Only the CDR3 part of the read is kept: 42 bases, read in frame from the first base. V drops 4 bases and J drops 1 base, leaving 11 bases in between.

Results and caveats for the whole study, not just this receptor: Higher spike-specific TCR breadth was observed in Ad26.COV2.S recipients than in placebo recipients (P = 0.0014). Comparing responses between vaccine doses or regimens was not something the study was powered to do. Substantial breadth of spike-specific CD8+ and CD4+ T cell responses was reported after vaccination. Vaccine and placebo recipients had similar non-spike TCR breadth, a finding consistent with the vaccine containing only spike. The authors noted that total T cell responses may have been underestimated by the TCR breadth and depth analyses.

A word on this clone: The antigen it recognizes is unknown. Base-call qualities are not available, and no considerably larger clone is one nucleotide away.

The immunoSEQ Assay was the method used to sequence TCRbeta CDR3 regions. After extraction, genomic DNA underwent amplification by bias-controlled multiplex PCR, followed by high-throughput sequencing. Regarding the original processing steps: Collapsing and filtering of sequences were performed to quantify the absolute abundance of each unique TCRbeta CDR3 region. T cell fraction was estimated by normalizing TCRbeta template counts to usable DNA, which was measured by amplifying reference genes present in all nucleated cells. Repertoire TCRs were annotated as SARS-CoV-2-specific when V gene, CDR3 amino acid sequence and J gene were exactly matched to a known reactive TCR set. The reference SARS-CoV-2 TCR set was derived from MIRA and filtered for enrichment in COVID-19-positive ImmuneCODE repertoires, a step that removed public or cross-reactive TCRs. Using the MIRA antigens, annotated TCRs were further analysed by specific ORF or by position within an ORF. Breadth was defined as annotated unique rearrangements over total unique productive rearrangements; depth was the summed frequency of those rearrangements. TCR breadth was compared between groups using two-sided Wilcoxon rank-sum tests. The table comes from immuneACCESS by way of TCRdb, which keeps in-frame sequences with V and J called. Part of the clones is missing from these tables; in studies checked, under half for an unresolved V gene and the rest for unknown reasons. V and J calls and clone size are as listed in that table; D and trimming were resolved from the DNA. The sample profile shows 400,000 to 450,000 clones; 92% of them were found once. The top ten constitute more than 1.5% of the sample.

This clonotype was obtained from a person aged 18-65 years who received the Ad26.COV2.S COVID-19 vaccine or a placebo. The sequence joins TRBV19 to TRBJ2-7; the D segment might be TRBD1 or TRBD2, since each matches 5 bases. Sequencing was performed on peripheral blood, taken in a trial of Ad26.COV2.S vaccine versus placebo. Here is the DNA: TGTGCCAGTAGTAGAAAGGGGAGTTCCTACGAGCAGTACTTC. Translation gives CASSRKGSSYEQYF.